These 15 T cell receptor beta chains were all obtained from the same sample, sequenced in a study of CD8 T cell repertoires and HIV-1 epitope variants. Repertoires were generated with immunoSEQ multiplex PCR, while TCRdb's copy carries only in-frame clones and drops some. The repertoire has thousands of clones, about 60% of them found once; the top ten carry roughly two fifths. What these receptors recognize is not known. The sample comprised cultured CD8+ T cells derived from PBMCs. The receptors come from a male donor with HIV.

This chain links TRBV5-5 with TRBJ1-1; no firm D call. The length of the CDR3 is 14 residues. CDR1 is SGHKS, CDR2 YYEKEE, per germline (reference sequence). V lost 4 bases to trimming and J lost 0 bases, with 10 bases between them. CDR3 amino acids: CASSPTGMNTEAFF. CDR3 DNA sequence: TGTGCCAGCAGCCCCACTGGTATGAACACTGAAGCTTTCTTT.

The genes are TRBV7-6 and TRBJ2-1; 9 nucleotides line up with TRBD2. In germline, CDR1 is SGHVS, CDR2 FNYEAQ. The CDR3 extends over 16 amino acids. Trimming cost V 1 base and J 9 bases; bases outside gene matches: 10. The chain's CDR3 is CASSLGSGRKSGEQFF. DNA for the CDR3: TGTGCCAGCAGCTTAGGGAGCGGGAGGAAATCTGGTGAGCAGTTCTTC.

The gene calls are TRBV27 and TRBJ2-1, with TRBD2 identical over 8 bases. This CDR3 has 15 residues. V was clipped by 1 base and J by 6 bases; unmatched bases: 5. Germline V gene lookup returns CDR1 MNHEY and CDR2 SMNVEV (reference sequence). CDR3 in DNA: TGTGCCAGCAGTTTATTGGGACTAGGTACCAATGAGCAGTTCTTC. Translated, it gives CASSLLGLGTNEQFF.

The CDR3 is CAWSVSGYYEQYF. The DNA for the CDR3 is TGTGCCTGGAGTGTTAGCGGGTACTACGAGCAGTACTTC. The chain carries TRBV30 and TRBJ2-7; 7 nucleotides match TRBD2. V lost 0 bases to trimming and J lost 3 bases; unmatched junction nucleotides: 2. CDR1 is GTSNPN, CDR2 SVGIG, per germline (reference sequence). There are 13 residues in the CDR3.

The chain has TRBV4-3 and TRBJ1-1; no clear D. Trimming took off 1 base at V and 3 bases at J, with 6 bases between the two ends. CDR3 length: 13 amino acids. Per the germline V gene, CDR1 is LGHNA and CDR2 is YSLEER. The CDR3 DNA sequence: TGCGCCAGCAGCCAAGCAGCAGACACTGAAGCTTTCTTT. This translates into CASSQAADTEAFF.

This sequence joins TRBV28 and TRBJ1-1; tentatively, D is TRBD1 (6 bases). The germline CDR1 and CDR2 sequences are MDHEN and SYDVKM. The CDR3 consists of 14 residues. The germline V and J ends were trimmed by 4 bases and 0 bases, with 9 bases remaining between them. The CDR3 DNA reads as TGTGCCAGCAGTTCCGGACAGCTGAACACTGAAGCTTTCTTT. Encoded protein: CASSSGQLNTEAFF.

The V and J genes are TRBV9 and TRBJ2-1, with D possibly matching TRBD2 (5 bases). CDR1 SGDLS and CDR2 YYNGEE come from the germline V gene. This CDR3 comprises 15 residues. V was pared by 0 bases and J by 7 bases, with 14 bases between. The CDR3 sequence: CASSVGWTEGNEQFF. The CDR3, as DNA: TGTGCCAGCAGCGTAGGGTGGACTGAGGGTAATGAGCAGTTCTTC.

The chain carries TRBV27 and TRBJ2-3, with 10 positions matching TRBD2. CDR3 size: 14 residues. Germline trimming cut 6 bases from V and 4 bases from J; bases unmatched to any gene: 4. The germline V gene has CDR1 MNHEY and CDR2 SMNVEV (reference sequence). CDR3 sequence reads: CASSLSGGADTQYF. The CDR3, as DNA: TGTGCCAGCAGCCTCAGCGGGGGGGCAGATACGCAGTATTTT.

This chain links TRBV7-9 with TRBJ2-7; TRBD1 matches 8 bases. J lost 6 bases, V lost 1 base, and 5 bases had no gene match. This CDR3 is 14 amino acids long. CDR1 and CDR2 (germline): SEHNR, FQNEAQ (reference sequence). For the CDR3, the DNA is TGTGCCAGCAGCTTAGTTAACAGGGGGTTCGAGCAGTACTTC. Its translation is CASSLVNRGFEQYF.

This clone was detected only once. This chain connects TRBV7-2 to TRBJ2-1; 11 nucleotides agree with TRBD2. CDR3 length: 16 amino acids. V lost 1 base to trimming and J lost 7 bases; unmatched junction nucleotides: 6. Germline CDR1 SGHTA, CDR2 FQGNSA. The CDR3 nucleotides are TGTGCCAGCAGCTTAGGGGTCCTAGCGGGAGGAAATGAGCAGTTCTTC. Translation gives CASSLGVLAGGNEQFF.

This clone was counted only a few times. V usage is TRBV27 and J usage is TRBJ1-3; 9 nucleotides align to TRBD1. This CDR3 spans 15 amino acids. Germline loops: CDR1 MNHEY, CDR2 SMNVEV (reference sequence). With V trimmed by 6 bases and J by 4 bases, 7 bases remained unmatched. Here the CDR3 reads CASRPGTGFGNTIYF. CDR3 DNA sequence: TGTGCCAGCAGGCCCGGGACAGGGTTCGGAAACACCATATATTTT.

The chain couples TRBV19 to TRBJ2-6; D is ambiguous. Trimming stripped 0 bases from V and 0 bases from J, with 9 bases between. This CDR3 is built from 17 residues. In germline, CDR1 is LNHDA, CDR2 SQIVND (reference sequence). DNA for the CDR3: TGTGCCAGTAGTATAGATCATAGTACCTCTGGGGCCAACGTCCTGACTTTC. The encoded protein is CASSIDHSTSGANVLTF.

In its sample, this clone was seen a few times. This chain connects TRBV14 to TRBJ1-1; unclear D gene. Germline CDR1 reads SGHDN; CDR2 reads FVKESK. The CDR3 has 12 residues. Trimming left V 4 bases short and J 2 bases short, with 5 bases between. In DNA, the CDR3 is TGTGCCAGCAGCCCCACTAACACTGAAGCTTTCTTT. It is translated as CASSPTNTEAFF. The full variable domain, in which reference TRBV14 and TRBJ1-1 provide the parts outside the CDR3, is EAGVTQFPSHSVIEKGQTVTLRCDPISGHDNLYWYRRVMGKEIKFLLHFVKESKQDESGMPNNRFLAERTGGTYSTLKVQPAELEDSGVYFCASSPTNTEAFFGQGTRLTVV.

This sequence joins TRBV5-6 and TRBJ2-1; TRBD2 agrees at 11 bases. There are 14 residues in the CDR3. V was clipped by 6 bases and J by 6 bases; unmatched bases: 5. Germline V gene data show CDR1 as SGHDT and CDR2 as YYEEEE. The CDR3 protein is CASTYSGGANEQFF. CDR3 DNA sequence: TGTGCCAGCACCTATAGCGGGGGGGCCAATGAGCAGTTCTTC.

The V and J genes are TRBV28 and TRBJ2-3; TRBD2 agrees at 8 bases. The CDR3 covers 17 residues. The germline CDR1 and CDR2 sequences are MDHEN and SYDVKM. V shed 6 bases, J shed 0 bases, and the junction held 11 bases outside the gene matches. The CDR3 DNA sequence: TGTGCCAGCAGCCTCGGGGGGGGCGGCCTCAGCACAGATACGCAGTATTTT. The encoded protein is CASSLGGGGLSTDTQYF.